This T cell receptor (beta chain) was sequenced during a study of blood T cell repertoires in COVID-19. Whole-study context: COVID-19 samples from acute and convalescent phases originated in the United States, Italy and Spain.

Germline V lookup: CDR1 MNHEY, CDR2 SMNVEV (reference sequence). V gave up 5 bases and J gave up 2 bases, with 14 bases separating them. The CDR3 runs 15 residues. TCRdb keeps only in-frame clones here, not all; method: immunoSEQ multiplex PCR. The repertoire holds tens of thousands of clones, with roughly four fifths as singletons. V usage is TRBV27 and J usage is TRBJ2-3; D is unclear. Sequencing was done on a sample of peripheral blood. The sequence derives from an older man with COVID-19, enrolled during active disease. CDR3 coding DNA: TGTGCCAGCAGTCAAATGGCGAGACTCACAGATACGCAGTATTTT. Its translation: CASSQMARLTDTQYF.